This T cell receptor beta chain is from a study of T-cell reconstitution after alpha-beta-depleted transplantation in children. Unique molecular identifiers were incorporated when the TCRbeta library was constructed. TCRdb itself ran the PCR reads through MiXCR, one entry per CDR3 protein. The sample lists 490,000 or so distinct CDR3 sequences, under 15% seen once, with over 5.5% in the top ten. The source material was PBMCs from the stem cell graft donor, sampled from the stem cell graft. This receptor was obtained from a human donor who donated a stem cell graft to a child with combined immunodeficiency.

This CDR3 is CASAPGGSEQYF. CDR3 DNA: TGTGCCAGCGCTCCAGGGGGCAGCGAGCAGTACTTC. The rearrangement links TRBV6-1 to TRBJ2-7; 8 positions agree with TRBD1. Germline V gene lookup returns CDR1 MNHNS and CDR2 SASEGT. V trimming: 8 bases; J trimming: 6 bases; junction bases outside the gene matches: 6. This CDR3 is 12 amino acids long.